A selection of T cell receptor beta chains follows, all from one sample in a study of shared clonotypes between healthy human individuals. Data came from immunoSEQ multiplex PCR; TCRdb stores just in-frame clones and leaves some out. This sample has more than 550,000 clones; around 77% occur once, and the top ten carry under 2%. Sequencing was done on a sample of memory CD4+ T cells sorted from blood. Receptors originate from a woman in her thirties in good health. Each CDR3 is given with its conserved first and last residue. Each record gives: V gene, clone size, D gene, J gene, CDR3 protein, CDR3 DNA. D genes are given only for firm matches. Not all rows give a size; the values are once, few, many and, for expanded clones, a class.

>TRBV30|.|.|TRBJ2-1
CAWSLTSGVNEQFF
TGTGCCTGGAGCCTTACTTCGGGGGTCAATGAGCAGTTCTTC
>TRBV11-2|.|TRBD2|TRBJ2-1
CASSLAGGGVEQFF
TGTGCCAGCAGCTTAGCGGGGGGAGGAGTTGAGCAGTTCTTC
>TRBV6-4|.|.|TRBJ1-2
CASSAGGGSPYGYTF
TGTGCCAGCAGTGCCGGGGGCGGGAGCCCCTATGGCTACACCTTC
>TRBV30|.|TRBD2|TRBJ2-1
CAWAATPGTRLYNEQFF
TGTGCCTGGGCAGCCACTCCCGGGACTAGACTCTACAATGAGCAGTTCTTC
>TRBV2|.|.|TRBJ1-5
CASSEALRGGRSQHF
TGTGCCAGCAGTGAAGCGCTACGGGGGGGGAGGTCCCAGCATTTT
>TRBV6-6|.|.|TRBJ2-2
CASSRVTGELFF
TGTGCCAGCTCGCGGGTCACCGGGGAGCTGTTTTTT
>TRBV27|.|.|TRBJ1-5
CASSLQAYSNQPQHF
TGTGCCAGCAGTTTACAGGCATATAGCAATCAGCCCCAGCATTTT
>TRBV29-1|.|TRBD2|TRBJ2-1
CSVLQPTLSGSRFF
TGCAGCGTTTTGCAGCCTACACTAAGCGGGAGTCGGTTCTTC
>TRBV5-1|.|TRBD1|TRBJ2-7
CASSLGQGIYEQYF
TGCGCCAGCAGCTTGGGACAGGGTATCTACGAGCAGTACTTC
>TRBV2|.|TRBD2|TRBJ2-2
CAGAGASGRTGELFF
TGTGCCGGAGCGGGGGCTAGCGGGCGAACCGGGGAGCTGTTTTTT
>TRBV7-6|few|.|TRBJ1-4
CASSRGGQTNEKLFF
TGTGCCAGCAGCCGGGGCGGGCAGACTAATGAAAAACTGTTTTTT
>TRBV18|few|.|TRBJ1-2
CASSPPSLRDYGYTF
TGTGCCAGCTCACCTCCTTCTTTGCGGGACTATGGCTACACCTTC
>TRBV7-6|.|.|TRBJ2-7
CASTNGPGQSYEQYF
TGTGCCAGCACCAACGGGCCGGGGCAATCCTACGAGCAGTACTTC
>TRBV15|.|TRBD1|TRBJ2-1
CATSRPDRGLNEQFF
TGTGCCACCAGCAGACCGGACAGGGGGCTCAATGAGCAGTTCTTC
>TRBV28|.|.|TRBJ1-5
CASSSGTWAQPQHF
TGTGCCAGCAGTAGCGGGACTTGGGCCCAGCCCCAGCATTTT
>TRBV4-1|.|.|TRBJ1-2
CASSQDLLKSDYGYTF
TGCGCCAGCAGCCAAGATCTTTTAAAGAGCGACTATGGCTACACCTTC
>TRBV5-1|.|.|TRBJ2-5
CASSPDGEETQYF
TGCGCCAGCAGCCCCGACGGGGAAGAGACCCAGTACTTC
>TRBV5-5|.|.|TRBJ2-7
CASSLVFSGFEPYEQYF
TGTGCCAGCAGCTTGGTATTTTCAGGGTTCGAACCCTACGAGCAGTACTTC
>TRBV4-1|.|TRBD2|TRBJ2-7
CASSRLGGRDEQYF
TGCGCCAGCAGCCGACTCGGCGGGAGGGACGAGCAGTACTTC
>TRBV25-1|few|TRBD2|TRBJ2-2
CASSRPSSREGNTGELFF
TGTGCCAGCAGCAGACCGTCTAGTCGGGAGGGGAACACCGGGGAGCTGTTTTTT
>TRBV5-6|.|TRBD1|TRBJ2-2
CASSLFEGAGYGELFF
TGTGCCAGCAGCTTGTTTGAGGGGGCTGGGTACGGGGAGCTGTTTTTT
>TRBV11-2|few|TRBD1|TRBJ2-7
CASSVDRVRAYEQYF
TGTGCCAGCAGCGTCGACAGGGTTCGGGCCTACGAGCAGTACTTC
>TRBV27|.|.|TRBJ2-3
CASSEARGDTQYF
TGTGCCAGCAGTGAAGCCAGGGGAGATACGCAGTATTTT
>TRBV18|.|TRBD1|TRBJ2-7
CASSPGPRSDRTSYEQYF
TGTGCCAGCTCACCAGGCCCCCGCTCGGACAGGACCTCCTACGAGCAGTACTTC
>TRBV9|once|TRBD1|TRBJ2-7
CASSVGGTASYEQYF
TGTGCCAGCAGCGTAGGAGGGACAGCCTCCTACGAGCAGTACTTC
>TRBV4-2|.|TRBD1|TRBJ1-1
CASSRTGVGTEAFF
TGTGCCAGCAGCCGGACAGGGGTGGGCACTGAAGCTTTCTTT
>TRBV11-2|.|TRBD2|TRBJ2-7
CASSTRTSGLYEQYF
TGTGCCAGCAGCACCCGGACTAGCGGGCTATACGAGCAGTACTTC
>TRBV27|.|.|TRBJ2-2
CASSPVEQGGTGELFF
TGTGCCAGCAGCCCTGTTGAACAGGGGGGGACCGGGGAGCTGTTTTTT
>TRBV27|.|.|TRBJ2-1
CASSPDRGLGGEQFF
TGTGCCAGCAGTCCCGACCGGGGCTTAGGCGGTGAGCAGTTCTTC
>TRBV29-1|few|.|TRBJ2-6
CSVESGANVLTF
TGCAGCGTTGAAAGCGGGGCCAACGTCCTGACTTTC
>TRBV28|.|TRBD1|TRBJ2-7
CASSSGQLYEQYF
TGTGCCAGCAGCTCGGGACAGTTGTACGAGCAGTACTTC
>TRBV12-5|.|.|TRBJ1-1
CASGLGAVGTEAFF
TGTGCTAGTGGTTTGGGGGCAGTGGGCACTGAAGCTTTCTTT
>TRBV21-1|.|.|TRBJ1-1
CASSEETGTLNTEAFF
TGTGCCAGCAGCGAAGAGACAGGTACTTTGAACACTGAAGCTTTCTTT
>TRBV20-1|.|.|TRBJ1-1
CSALGTAEAFF
TGCAGTGCCCTCGGGACGGCTGAAGCTTTCTTT
>TRBV6-5|.|.|TRBJ1-5
CASSRGGGSNQPQHF
TGTGCCAGCAGTAGGGGTGGGGGAAGCAATCAGCCCCAGCATTTT
>TRBV5-6|.|TRBD1|TRBJ2-5
CASSGMTGVGETQYF
TGTGCCAGCAGCGGGATGACAGGGGTTGGTGAGACCCAGTACTTC
>TRBV15|.|.|TRBJ1-2
CATSTSWCGKTYGYTF
TGTGCCACCAGCACATCCTGGTGTGGAAAGACCTATGGCTACACCTTC
>TRBV6-5|.|TRBD2|TRBJ2-3
CASSYGPREGLDTQYF
TGTGCCAGCAGTTACGGTCCGCGGGAGGGATTAGATACGCAGTATTTT
>TRBV28|.|TRBD1|TRBJ2-2
CASSFPDRTGELFF
TGTGCCAGCAGTTTTCCGGACAGGACCGGGGAGCTGTTTTTT
>TRBV5-1|.|TRBD1|TRBJ1-4
CASSLGLGQTTNEKLFF
TGCGCCAGCAGCTTGGGTTTGGGACAGACCACTAATGAAAAACTGTTTTTT
>TRBV4-1|.|.|TRBJ2-7
CASSQAHGEQYF
TGCGCCAGCAGCCAAGCTCATGGGGAGCAGTACTTC
>TRBV11-2|few|TRBD1|TRBJ2-2
CASSPGGQGNTGELFF
TGTGCCAGCAGCCCAGGGGGACAGGGAAACACCGGGGAGCTGTTTTTT
>TRBV1|.|.|TRBJ2-3
CTSSQTDRARRGHTDTQYF
TGCACCAGCAGCCAAACTGACAGGGCACGGCGGGGCCACACAGATACGCAGTATTTT
>TRBV2|.|.|TRBJ2-1
CASSDRVGYNEQFF
TGTGCCAGCAGTGACAGGGTGGGTTACAATGAGCAGTTCTTC
>TRBV29-1|.|.|TRBJ1-1
CSSETETNTEAFF
TGCAGCTCTGAAACAGAGACGAACACTGAAGCTTTCTTT
>TRBV7-2|once|.|TRBJ1-3
CASSTGSFSGNTIYF
TGTGCCAGCAGCACTGGGTCTTTCTCTGGAAACACCATATATTTT
>TRBV6-6|.|.|TRBJ2-3
CAGSFRDGDTQYF
TGTGCCGGGTCTTTTCGCGATGGCGATACGCAGTATTTT
>TRBV7-8|.|TRBD1|TRBJ1-1
CASRSARGHTEAFF
TGTGCCAGCAGATCCGCAAGGGGGCACACTGAAGCTTTCTTT
>TRBV11-2|.|TRBD2|TRBJ2-3
CASSENSGSTDTQYF
TGTGCCAGCAGCGAAAATAGCGGGAGCACAGATACGCAGTATTTT
>TRBV30|.|.|TRBJ1-1
CAWSASRNTEAFF
TGTGCCTGGAGTGCTTCGAGGAACACTGAAGCTTTCTTT
>TRBV6-1|.|TRBD1|TRBJ2-1
CATYSGQGYNEQFF
TGTGCCACCTACTCGGGACAGGGCTACAATGAGCAGTTCTTC
>TRBV2|.|.|TRBJ1-3
CASSPPGTLAGNTIYF
TGTGCCAGCAGTCCACCCGGGACGTTGGCTGGAAACACCATATATTTT
>TRBV29-1|.|.|TRBJ2-5
CSVEGPTAQETQYF
TGCAGCGTTGAGGGCCCTACGGCCCAAGAGACCCAGTACTTC
>TRBV25-1|many|.|TRBJ2-3
CASRVAVEDTQYF
TGTGCCAGCAGGGTGGCAGTAGAAGATACGCAGTATTTT